This T cell receptor beta chain stems from a study of glioma-infiltrating T cells (dated by TCRdb to 2015 to 2016). Regarding the study in general: The study sequenced TCR alpha- and beta-chain repertoires from glioma tissue, from non-neoplastic brain tissue and from matched peripheral blood mononuclear cells. To measure how far tissue and blood T-cell populations diverged, each tissue-infiltrating repertoire was compared against the peripheral blood repertoire of the same patient. The paired cohort was made up of three low-grade glioma patients, eight primary glioblastoma patients and three non-glioma patients who contributed non-neoplastic brain tissue. General findings and caveats noted by the study authors: Only a very small number of CDR3 sequences turned up in both tissue and blood, a result put down to high CDR3 diversity combined with limited sampling. VJ-independent divergence between tissue and blood was lower than expected in non-neoplastic patients but higher than expected in all gliomas, particularly low-grade gliomas. Small numbers underpinned the group comparisons: about eight glioblastoma patients, three low-grade glioma patients and three non-neoplastic patients.

The table lists this clonotype with many counts. Its binding antigen is unknown. Per-nucleotide qualities are absent, and no much larger clonotype sits a single base away. The iRepertoire nested amplicon-rescue multiplex PCR (arm-PCR) platform was used to amplify TCR alpha and beta CDR3 regions from RNA. One-step reverse transcription and amplification used about 85-400 ng of tissue mRNA or PBMC total RNA as input. Following bead purification, Illumina adapters were added by a secondary multiplex PCR, and libraries between 200 and 400 bp were gel-purified. Internal 6-nucleotide barcodes were carried by the libraries and were used for demultiplexing. Sequencing of the libraries was done on an Illumina MiSeq using 2x220 or 2x250 nucleotide paired-end reads. Per the authors' processing: FLASH 1.2.11 was used to merge paired reads, and BWA-MEM then aligned the reads to the GRCh37 human genome before TRA and TRB reads were extracted. For V and J assignment, an IMGT-derived reference of cassette sequences and CDR3 motifs that included pseudogenes was used. Reads were translated in three frames, and productive CDR3s were defined by a C…FGXG motif without stop codons. Unique combinations of V-J cassette pair and CDR3 amino acid sequence were defined as clonotypes. Hamming distance filtering was applied to reads, with thresholds set by the sequence error rate of each sample in mapped regions. TCRdb trimmed public reads at Q25 via fastp, called clones via MiXCR and kept in-frame beta chains. Identical CDR3 proteins give one entry, which carries the most common genes and DNA. The V and J calls were not made by the authors but by TCRdb's processing. The table for this sample lists around 93,000 distinct CDR3 sequences; roughly 40% of them were counted only once. The ten largest clones represent 35% to 40% of the sample.

V and J lose 7 bases and 1 base, and a span of 7 bases separates them. According to the germline V gene (reference sequence), CDR1 reads LNHDA and CDR2 reads SQIVND. The cysteine opens and the phenylalanine closes a CDR3 of 12 amino acids. Only the CDR3 portion is preserved as DNA: 36 bases, with reading frame beginning at the first base. This chain is built from TRBV19 and TRBJ1-1; no D gene can be assigned with confidence. This clonotype originated in a human donor with low-grade glioma or glioblastoma, undergoing nonglioma brain surgery, or in good health (not recorded which). The sequencing input was glioma tissue, nonneoplastic brain tissue, or PBMCs (not recorded which). The base sequence is TGTGCCAGTACCAACTGGAACACTGAAGCTTTCTTT. This is translated as CASTNWNTEAFF.